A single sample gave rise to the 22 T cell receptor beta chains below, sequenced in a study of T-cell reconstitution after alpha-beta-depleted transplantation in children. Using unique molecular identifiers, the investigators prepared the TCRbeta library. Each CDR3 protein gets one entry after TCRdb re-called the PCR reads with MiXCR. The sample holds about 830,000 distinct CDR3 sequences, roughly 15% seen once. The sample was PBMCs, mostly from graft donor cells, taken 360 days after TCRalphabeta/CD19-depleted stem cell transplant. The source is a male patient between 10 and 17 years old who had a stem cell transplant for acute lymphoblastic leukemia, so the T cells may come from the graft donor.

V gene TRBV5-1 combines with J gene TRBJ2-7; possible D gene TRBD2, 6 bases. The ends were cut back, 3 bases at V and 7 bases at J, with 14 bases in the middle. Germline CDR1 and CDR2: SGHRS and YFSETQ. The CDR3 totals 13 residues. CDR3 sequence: CASSWGVPGEQYF. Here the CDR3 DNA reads TGCGCCAGCAGCTGGGGGGTCCCGGGGGAGCAGTACTTC.

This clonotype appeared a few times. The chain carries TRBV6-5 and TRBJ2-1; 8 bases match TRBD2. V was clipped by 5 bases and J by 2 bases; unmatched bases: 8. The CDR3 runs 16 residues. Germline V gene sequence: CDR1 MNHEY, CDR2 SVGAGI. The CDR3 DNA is TGTGCCAGCAGTCCAAACCCGGGACTAGCCTACAATGAGCAGTTCTTC. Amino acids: CASSPNPGLAYNEQFF.

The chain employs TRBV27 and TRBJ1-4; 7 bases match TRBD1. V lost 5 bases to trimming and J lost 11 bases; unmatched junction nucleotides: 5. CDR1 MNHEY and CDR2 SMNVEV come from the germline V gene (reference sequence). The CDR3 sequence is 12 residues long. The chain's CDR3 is CASSPSTGKLFF. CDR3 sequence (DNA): TGTGCCAGCAGTCCATCGACAGGGAAACTGTTTTTT.

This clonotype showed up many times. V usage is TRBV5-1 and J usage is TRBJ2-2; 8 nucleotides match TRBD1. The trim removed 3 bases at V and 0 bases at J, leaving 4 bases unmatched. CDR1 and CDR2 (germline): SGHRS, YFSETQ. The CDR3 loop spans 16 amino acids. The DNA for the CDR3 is TGCGCCAGCAGCTCCAGGACAGGGACGAACACCGGGGAGCTGTTTTTT. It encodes CASSSRTGTNTGELFF.

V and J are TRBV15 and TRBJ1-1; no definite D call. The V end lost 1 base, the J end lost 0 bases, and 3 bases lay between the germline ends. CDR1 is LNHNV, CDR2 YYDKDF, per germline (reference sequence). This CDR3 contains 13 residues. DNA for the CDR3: TGTGCCACCAGCAGAGCCGTGAACACTGAAGCTTTCTTT. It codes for CATSRAVNTEAFF.

This CDR3 reads CASRPGLAGRTQYF. The CDR3 DNA sequence: TGTGCCAGCAGACCCGGACTAGCGGGACGGACGCAGTATTTT. The J gene is TRBJ2-3, the V gene TRBV28, with 12 bases aligning to TRBD2. V shed 6 bases and J 9 bases; nucleotides not matched to a gene: 7. Germline CDR1 is MDHEN and CDR2 is SYDVKM. This CDR3 has 14 residues.

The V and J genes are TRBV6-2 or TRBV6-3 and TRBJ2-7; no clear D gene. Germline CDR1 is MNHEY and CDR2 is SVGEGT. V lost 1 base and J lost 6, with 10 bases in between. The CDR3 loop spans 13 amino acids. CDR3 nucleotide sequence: TGTGCCAGCAGTTACTATACTTTGGGCGAGCAGTACTTC. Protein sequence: CASSYYTLGEQYF.

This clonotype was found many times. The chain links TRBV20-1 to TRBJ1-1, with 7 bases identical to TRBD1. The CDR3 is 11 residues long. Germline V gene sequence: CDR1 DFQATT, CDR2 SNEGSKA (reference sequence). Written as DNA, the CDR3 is TGCAGCAGACAGGGGAACACTGAAGCTTTCTTT. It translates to CSRQGNTEAFF.

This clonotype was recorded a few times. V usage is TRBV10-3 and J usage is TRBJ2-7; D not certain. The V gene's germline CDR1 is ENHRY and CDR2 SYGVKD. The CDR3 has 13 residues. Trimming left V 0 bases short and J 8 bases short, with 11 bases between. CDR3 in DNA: TGTGCCATCAGTGAGTCGAGTATTGGAAAGCAGTACTTC. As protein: CAISESSIGKQYF.

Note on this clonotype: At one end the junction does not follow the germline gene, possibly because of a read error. Written as DNA, the CDR3 is TGTGCCGGCAGCACTCTCCGGGGACTAGCGGAATACAATGAGCAGTTCTTC. This gives the protein CAGSTLRGLAEYNEQFF. The chain has TRBV7-6 and TRBJ2-1, with TRBD2 matching over 11 bases. This CDR3 comprises 17 residues. The germline V gene has CDR1 SGHVS and CDR2 FNYEAQ.

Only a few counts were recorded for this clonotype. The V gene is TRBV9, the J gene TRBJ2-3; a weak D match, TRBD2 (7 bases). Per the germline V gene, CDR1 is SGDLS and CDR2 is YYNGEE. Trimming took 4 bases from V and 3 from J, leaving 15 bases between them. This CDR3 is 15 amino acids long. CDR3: CASSRGGLPTDTQYF. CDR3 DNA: TGTGCCAGCAGCAGGGGGGGACTCCCGACAGATACGCAGTATTTT. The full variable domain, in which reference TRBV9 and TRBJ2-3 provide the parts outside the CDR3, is DSGVTQTPKHLITATGQRVTLRCSPRSGDLSVYWYQQSLDQGLQFLIQYYNGEERAKGNILERFSAQQFPDLHSELNLSSLELGDSALYFCASSRGGLPTDTQYFGPGTRLTVL.

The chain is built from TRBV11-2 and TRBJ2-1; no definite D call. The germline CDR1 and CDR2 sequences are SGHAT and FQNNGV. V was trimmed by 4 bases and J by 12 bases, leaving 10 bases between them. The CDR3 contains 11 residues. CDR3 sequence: CASSSMMGQFF. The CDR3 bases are TGTGCCAGCAGCTCAATGATGGGGCAGTTCTTC.

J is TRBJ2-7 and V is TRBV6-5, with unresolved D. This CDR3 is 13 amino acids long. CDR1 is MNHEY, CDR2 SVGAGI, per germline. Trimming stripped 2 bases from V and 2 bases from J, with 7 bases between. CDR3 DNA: TGTGCCAGCAGTTACACCGGCGCCTACGAGCAGTACTTC. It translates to CASSYTGAYEQYF.

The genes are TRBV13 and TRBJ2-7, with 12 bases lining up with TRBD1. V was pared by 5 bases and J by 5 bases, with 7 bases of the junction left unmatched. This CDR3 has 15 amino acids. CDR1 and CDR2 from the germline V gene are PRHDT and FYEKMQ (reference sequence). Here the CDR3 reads CASSIPGTGGNEQYF. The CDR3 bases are TGTGCCAGCAGCATACCCGGGACAGGGGGCAACGAGCAGTACTTC. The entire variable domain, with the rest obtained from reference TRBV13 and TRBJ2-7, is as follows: AAGVIQSPRHLIKEKRETATLKCYPIPRHDTVYWYQQGPGQDPQFLISFYEKMQSDKGSIPDRFSAQQFSDYHSELNMSSLELGDSALYFCASSIPGTGGNEQYFGPGTRLTVT.

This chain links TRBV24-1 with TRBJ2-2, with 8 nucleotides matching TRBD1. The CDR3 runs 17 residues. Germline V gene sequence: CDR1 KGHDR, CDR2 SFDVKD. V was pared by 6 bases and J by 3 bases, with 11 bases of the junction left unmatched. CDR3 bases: TGTGCCACCAGTAACAGGGGGGATCCTAAGGACACCGGGGAGCTGTTTTTT. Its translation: CATSNRGDPKDTGELFF.

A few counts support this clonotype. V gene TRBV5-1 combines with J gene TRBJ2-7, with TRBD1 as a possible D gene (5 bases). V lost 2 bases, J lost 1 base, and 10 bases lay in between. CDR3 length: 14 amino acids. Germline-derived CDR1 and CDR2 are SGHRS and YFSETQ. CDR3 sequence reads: CASSLLQASYEQYF. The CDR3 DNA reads TGCGCCAGCAGCTTATTACAGGCATCCTACGAGCAGTACTTC.

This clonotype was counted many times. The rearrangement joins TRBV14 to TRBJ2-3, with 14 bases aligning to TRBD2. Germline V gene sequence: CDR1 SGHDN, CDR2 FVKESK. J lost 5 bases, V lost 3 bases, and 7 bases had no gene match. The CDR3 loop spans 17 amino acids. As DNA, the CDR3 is TGTGCCAGCAGCCACCTAGGGACTAGCGGGAGTGGAGATACGCAGTATTTT. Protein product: CASSHLGTSGSGDTQYF.

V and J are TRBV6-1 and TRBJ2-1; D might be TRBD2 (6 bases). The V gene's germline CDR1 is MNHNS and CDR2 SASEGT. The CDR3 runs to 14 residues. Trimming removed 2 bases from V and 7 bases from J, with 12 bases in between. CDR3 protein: CASSERGIENEQFF. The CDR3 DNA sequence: TGTGCCAGCAGTGAACGGGGGATTGAGAATGAGCAGTTCTTC.

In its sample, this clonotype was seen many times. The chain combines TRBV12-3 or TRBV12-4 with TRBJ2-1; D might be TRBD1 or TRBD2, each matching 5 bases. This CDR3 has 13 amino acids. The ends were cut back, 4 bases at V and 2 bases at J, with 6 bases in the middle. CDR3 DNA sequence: TGTGCCAGCAGTTCGGGACCCTACAATGAGCAGTTCTTC. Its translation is CASSSGPYNEQFF.

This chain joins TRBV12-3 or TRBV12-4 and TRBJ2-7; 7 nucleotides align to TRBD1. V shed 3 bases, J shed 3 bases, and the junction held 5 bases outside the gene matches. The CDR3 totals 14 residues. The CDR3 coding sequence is TGTGCCAGCAGTTTCCAGGGGGAAGGCTACGAGCAGTACTTC. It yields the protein CASSFQGEGYEQYF.

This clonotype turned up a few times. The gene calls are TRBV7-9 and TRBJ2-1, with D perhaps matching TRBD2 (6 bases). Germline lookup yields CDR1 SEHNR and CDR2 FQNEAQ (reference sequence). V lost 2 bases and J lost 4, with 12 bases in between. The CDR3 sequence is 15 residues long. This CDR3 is CASSLPRRAYNEQFF. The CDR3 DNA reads TGTGCCAGCAGCTTACCCAGGAGGGCGTACAATGAGCAGTTCTTC.

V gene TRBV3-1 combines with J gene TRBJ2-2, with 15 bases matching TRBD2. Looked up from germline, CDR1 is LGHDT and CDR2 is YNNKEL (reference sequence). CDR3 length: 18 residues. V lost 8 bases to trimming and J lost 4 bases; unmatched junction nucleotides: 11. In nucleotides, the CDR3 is TGTGCCAGCGGATTCCCGGGACTAGCGGGAGGAGTCACCGGGGAGCTGTTTTTT. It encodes CASGFPGLAGGVTGELFF.